Given below is one T cell receptor beta chain in context. The study drew participants aged about 18 to 95 years from around 24 US areas. Grouping used clinical history reported by participants in a survey and questionnaire. Exposed enrollees had met someone with a PCR-confirmed or clinician-diagnosed COVID-19 case at some point within the 2 weeks before study entry. The entry originates in a study of blood T cell repertoires in COVID-19. The CDR3 length is 14 residues. Germline loops: CDR1 SGHNT, CDR2 YENEEA. V lost 5 bases, J lost 6 bases, and 14 bases lay in between. The assay was immunoSEQ multiplex PCR, and TCRdb's table has in-frame clones only and misses some. The sample carries approximately 200,000 clones, about 88% recorded once.

V and J are TRBV11-3 and TRBJ1-3; D ambiguous. The sequenced material came from PBMCs or T cells enriched from blood (not recorded which). The TCR originated in a woman aged 25 to 45 who had been exposed to COVID-19. CDR3 protein: CASSQPVAANTIYF. As DNA, the CDR3 is TGTGCCAGCAGCCAACCCGTGGCTGCAAACACCATATATTTT.